This T cell receptor (beta chain) stems from a study of T cells in localized non-small cell lung cancer. Study-wide results and caveats: Sequence data derive from only one tumor region, so heterogeneity remains possible. In adjacent lung, a median roughly 60 of the top 100 tumor clones were found.

Germline loops: CDR1 SGDLS, CDR2 YYNGEE. The CDR3 is 16 amino acids. Losses at the gene ends were 2 bases for V and 2 bases for J; bases not matched to a gene: 4. The sample holds a few counts of this clone. Its antigen remains unidentified. Libraries were prepared by immunoSEQ multiplex PCR; TCRdb keeps only in-frame clonotypes and omits some of them. The top ten clones hold less than 25% of a sample with roughly 1,700 clones, just over 20% of them seen once. The input for sequencing was normal lung tissue next to the tumor, taken before any cancer treatment. V and J are TRBV9 and TRBJ2-3, with TRBD1 matching 11 bases. The origin of this receptor is a man aged 35 to 70 with stage III lung adenocarcinoma. The CDR3 DNA is TGTGCCAGCAGCGTTATGGGACAGGGGGACACAGATACGCAGTATTTT. Protein: CASSVMGQGDTDTQYF.